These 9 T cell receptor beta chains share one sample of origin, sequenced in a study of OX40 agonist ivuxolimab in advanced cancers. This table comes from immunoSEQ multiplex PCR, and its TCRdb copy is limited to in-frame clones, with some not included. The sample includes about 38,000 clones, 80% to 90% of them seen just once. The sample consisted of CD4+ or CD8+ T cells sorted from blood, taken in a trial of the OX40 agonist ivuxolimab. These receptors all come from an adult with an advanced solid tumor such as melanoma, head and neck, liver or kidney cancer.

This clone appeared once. The CDR3 region has the DNA TGTGCCAGCAGCCAAGAAGAGACCCAGTACTTC. It encodes CASSQEETQYF. The chain employs TRBV14 and TRBJ2-5; D gene uncertain. Between the trimmed V and J ends, which lost 0 bases and 4 bases, there was a span of 0 bases. Germline CDR1 and CDR2: SGHDN and FVKESK. This CDR3 is 11 amino acids long.

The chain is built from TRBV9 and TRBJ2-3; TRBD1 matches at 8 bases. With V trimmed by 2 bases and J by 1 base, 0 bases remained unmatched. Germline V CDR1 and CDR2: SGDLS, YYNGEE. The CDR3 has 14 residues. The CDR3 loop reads CASSVGQGTDTQYF. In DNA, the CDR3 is TGTGCCAGCAGCGTGGGACAGGGCACAGATACGCAGTATTTT.

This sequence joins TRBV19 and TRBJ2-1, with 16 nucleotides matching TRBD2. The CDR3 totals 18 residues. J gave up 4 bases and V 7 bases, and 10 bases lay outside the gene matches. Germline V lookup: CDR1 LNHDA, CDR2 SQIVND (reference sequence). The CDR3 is CASKGGTSGRARYNEQFF. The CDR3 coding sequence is TGTGCCAGTAAGGGGGGGACTAGCGGGAGGGCGAGGTACAATGAGCAGTTCTTC.

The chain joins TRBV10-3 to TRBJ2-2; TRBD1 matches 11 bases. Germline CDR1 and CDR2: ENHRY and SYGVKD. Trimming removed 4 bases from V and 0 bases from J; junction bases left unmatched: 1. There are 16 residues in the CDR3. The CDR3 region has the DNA TGTGCCATCAGTGGGGGACAGGGGGCGAACACCGGGGAGCTGTTTTTT. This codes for CAISGGQGANTGELFF.

CDR3 sequence: CASSYSHRPYEQYF. CDR3 sequence (DNA): TGTGCCAGCAGCTACTCGCACAGGCCCTACGAGCAGTACTTC. The chain recombines TRBV5-4 with TRBJ2-7; D might be TRBD1 (5 bases). The V end lost 3 bases, the J end lost 2 bases, and 12 bases lay between the germline ends. Per the germline V gene, CDR1 is SGHNT and CDR2 is YYREEE (reference sequence). This CDR3 has 14 residues.

The CDR3 coding sequence is TGTGCCAGCAGCAAAGGGGAGGCAGGGAATAGCAATCAGCCCCAGCATTTT. It is translated as CASSKGEAGNSNQPQHF. This chain links TRBV21-1 with TRBJ1-5. TRBV21-1 is a known pseudogene. The CDR3 length is 17 residues.

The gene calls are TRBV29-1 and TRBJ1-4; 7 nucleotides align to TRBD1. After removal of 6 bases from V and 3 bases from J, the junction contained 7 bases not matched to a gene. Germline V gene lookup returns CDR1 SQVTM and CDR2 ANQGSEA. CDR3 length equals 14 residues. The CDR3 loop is CSVGRGTANEKLFF. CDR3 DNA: TGCAGCGTGGGAAGAGGGACAGCTAATGAAAAACTGTTTTTT.

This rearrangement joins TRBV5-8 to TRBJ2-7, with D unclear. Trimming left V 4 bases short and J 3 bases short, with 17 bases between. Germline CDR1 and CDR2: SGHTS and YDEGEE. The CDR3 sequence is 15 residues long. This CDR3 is CASSQGSNTYYEQYF. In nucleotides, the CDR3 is TGTGCCAGCAGCCAAGGATCTAACACATACTACGAGCAGTACTTC.

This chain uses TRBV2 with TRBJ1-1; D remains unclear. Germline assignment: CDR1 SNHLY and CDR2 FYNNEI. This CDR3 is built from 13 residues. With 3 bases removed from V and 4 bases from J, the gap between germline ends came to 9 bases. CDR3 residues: CASSESLSTEAFF. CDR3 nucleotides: TGTGCCAGCAGTGAGAGTCTGAGCACTGAAGCTTTCTTT.